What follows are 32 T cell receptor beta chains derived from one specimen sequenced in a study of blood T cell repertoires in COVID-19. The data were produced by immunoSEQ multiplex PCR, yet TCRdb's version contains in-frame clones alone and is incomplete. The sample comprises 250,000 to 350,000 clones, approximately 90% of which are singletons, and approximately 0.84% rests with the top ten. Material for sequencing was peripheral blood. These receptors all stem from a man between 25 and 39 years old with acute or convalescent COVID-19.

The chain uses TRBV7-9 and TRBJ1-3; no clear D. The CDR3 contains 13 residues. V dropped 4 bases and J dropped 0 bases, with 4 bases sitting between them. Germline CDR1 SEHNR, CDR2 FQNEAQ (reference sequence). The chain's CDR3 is CASSSYSGNTIYF. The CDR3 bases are TGTGCCAGCAGCTCCTACTCTGGAAACACCATATATTTT.

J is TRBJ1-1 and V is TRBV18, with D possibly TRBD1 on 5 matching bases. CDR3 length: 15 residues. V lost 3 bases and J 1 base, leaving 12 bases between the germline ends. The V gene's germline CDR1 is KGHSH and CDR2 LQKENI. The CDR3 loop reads CASSPRTLGNTEAFF. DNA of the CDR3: TGTGCCAGCTCACCTAGGACACTGGGGAACACTGAAGCTTTCTTT.

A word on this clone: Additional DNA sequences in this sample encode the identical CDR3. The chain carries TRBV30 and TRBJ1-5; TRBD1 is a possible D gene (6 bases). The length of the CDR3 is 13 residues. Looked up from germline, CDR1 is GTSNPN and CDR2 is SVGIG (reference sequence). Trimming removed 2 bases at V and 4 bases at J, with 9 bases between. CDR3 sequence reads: CAWSNQGNQPQHF. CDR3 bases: TGTGCCTGGAGTAACCAGGGGAATCAGCCCCAGCATTTT.

The CDR3 here is CASSTRAPGEQFF. The CDR3 bases are TGTGCCAGCAGCACTAGGGCTCCCGGCGAGCAGTTCTTC. The V call is TRBV11-3, the J call TRBJ2-1, with TRBD2 as a possible D gene (5 bases). Germline lookup yields CDR1 SGHNT and CDR2 YENEEA. CDR3 length: 13 residues. V was clipped by 5 bases and J by 10 bases, with 15 bases between them. Filled out from reference TRBV11-3 and TRBJ2-1, the complete variable domain reads EAGVVQSPRYKIIEKKQPVAFWCNPISGHNTLYWYLQNLGQGPELLIRYENEEAVDDSQLPKDRFSAERLKGVDSTLKIQPAELGDSAVYLCASSTRAPGEQFFGPGTRLTVL.

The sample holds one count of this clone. The CDR3 protein is CASRREGDGKNIQYF. The CDR3 DNA is TGTGCCAGCAGGCGGGAGGGGGATGGCAAAAACATTCAGTACTTC. The chain has TRBV2 and TRBJ2-4, with 9 bases that match TRBD2. The V gene end was trimmed by 6 bases and the J gene end by 3 bases; junction bases not matched to a gene: 6. The CDR3 totals 15 residues. The V gene's germline CDR1 is SNHLY and CDR2 FYNNEI.

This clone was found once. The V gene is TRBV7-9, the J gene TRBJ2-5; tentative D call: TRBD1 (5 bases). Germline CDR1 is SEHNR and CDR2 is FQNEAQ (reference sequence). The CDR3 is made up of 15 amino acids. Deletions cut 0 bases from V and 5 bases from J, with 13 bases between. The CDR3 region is CASSLAQGAVETQYF. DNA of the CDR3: TGTGCCAGCAGCTTAGCACAAGGGGCGGTGGAGACCCAGTACTTC. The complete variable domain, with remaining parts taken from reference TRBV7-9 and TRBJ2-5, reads DTGVSQNPRHKITKRGQNVTFRCDPISEHNRLYWYRQTLGQGPEFLTYFQNEAQLEKSRLLSDRFSAERPKGSFSTLEIQRTEQGDSAMYLCASSLAQGAVETQYFGPGTRLLVL.

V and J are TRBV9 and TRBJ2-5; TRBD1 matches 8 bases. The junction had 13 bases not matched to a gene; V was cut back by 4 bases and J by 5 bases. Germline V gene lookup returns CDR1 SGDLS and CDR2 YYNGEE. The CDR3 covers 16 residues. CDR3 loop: CASSPYLQGAGETQYF. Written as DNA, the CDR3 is TGTGCCAGCAGCCCCTACTTGCAGGGGGCGGGGGAGACCCAGTACTTC.

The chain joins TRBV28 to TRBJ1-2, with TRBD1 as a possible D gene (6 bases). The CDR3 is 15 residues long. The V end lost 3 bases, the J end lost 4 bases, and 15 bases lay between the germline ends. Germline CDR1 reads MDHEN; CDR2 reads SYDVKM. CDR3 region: CASSFTNRAPYGYTF. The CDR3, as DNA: TGTGCCAGCAGTTTTACAAACAGGGCTCCCTATGGCTACACCTTC.

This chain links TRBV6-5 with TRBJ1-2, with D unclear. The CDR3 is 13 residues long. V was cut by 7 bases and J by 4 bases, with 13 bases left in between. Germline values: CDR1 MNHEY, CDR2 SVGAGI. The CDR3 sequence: CASTPNNVYGYTF. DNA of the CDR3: TGTGCCAGCACCCCGAACAATGTCTATGGCTACACCTTC.

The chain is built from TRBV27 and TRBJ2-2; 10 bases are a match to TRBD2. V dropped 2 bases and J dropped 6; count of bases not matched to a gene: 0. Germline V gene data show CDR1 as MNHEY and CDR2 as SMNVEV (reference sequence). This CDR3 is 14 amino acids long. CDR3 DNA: TGTGCCAGCAGTTTACTAGCGGGGGCCGGGGAGCTGTTTTTT. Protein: CASSLLAGAGELFF.

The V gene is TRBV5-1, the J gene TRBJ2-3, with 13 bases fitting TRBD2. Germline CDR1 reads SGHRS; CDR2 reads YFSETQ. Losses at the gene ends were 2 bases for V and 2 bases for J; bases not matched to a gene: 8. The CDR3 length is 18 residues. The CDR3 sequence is CASSFTGTSGMITDTQYF. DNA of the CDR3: TGCGCCAGCAGCTTTACCGGGACTAGCGGGATGATCACAGATACGCAGTATTTT.

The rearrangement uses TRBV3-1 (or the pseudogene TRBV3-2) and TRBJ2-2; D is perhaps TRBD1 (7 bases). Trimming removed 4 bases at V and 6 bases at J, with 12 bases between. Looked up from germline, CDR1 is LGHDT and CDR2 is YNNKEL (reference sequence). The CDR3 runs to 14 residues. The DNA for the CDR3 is TGTGCCAGCAGCCGATCAGGGGGGTCCGGGGAGCTGTTTTTT. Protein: CASSRSGGSGELFF.

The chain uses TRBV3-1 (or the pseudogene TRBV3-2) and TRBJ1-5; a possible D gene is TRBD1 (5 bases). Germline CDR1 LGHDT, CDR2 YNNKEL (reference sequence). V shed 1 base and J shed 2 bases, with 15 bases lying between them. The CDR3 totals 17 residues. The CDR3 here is CASSQARGVARNQPQHF. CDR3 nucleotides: TGTGCCAGCAGCCAAGCACGGGGGGTCGCCCGCAATCAGCCCCAGCATTTT.

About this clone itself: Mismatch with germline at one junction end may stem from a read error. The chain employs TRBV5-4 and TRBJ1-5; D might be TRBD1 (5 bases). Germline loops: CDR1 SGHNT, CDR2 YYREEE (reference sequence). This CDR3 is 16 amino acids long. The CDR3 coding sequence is TGTGCCAGCAGCTTTAGGTCAGGAACAGGCAACCAGCCCCAGCATTTT. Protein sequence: CASSFRSGTGNQPQHF.

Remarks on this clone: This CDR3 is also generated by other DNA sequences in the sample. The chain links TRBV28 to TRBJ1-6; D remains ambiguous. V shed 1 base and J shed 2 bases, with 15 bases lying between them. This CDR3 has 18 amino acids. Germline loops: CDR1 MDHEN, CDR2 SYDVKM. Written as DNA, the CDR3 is TGTGCCAGCAGTTTATTTTTCGGGTCGGGAGCCTATAATTCACCCCTCCACTTT. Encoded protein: CASSLFFGSGAYNSPLHF.

The CDR3: CASSPWGPGEKLFF. CDR3 sequence (DNA): TGTGCCAGCAGCCCATGGGGCCCAGGAGAAAAACTGTTTTTT. The chain employs TRBV3-1 (or the pseudogene TRBV3-2) and TRBJ1-4; TRBD1 is a possible D gene (5 bases). There are 14 residues in the CDR3. Per the germline V gene, CDR1 is LGHDT and CDR2 is YNNKEL (reference sequence). Between the trimmed V and J ends, which lost 4 bases and 8 bases, there was a span of 14 bases.

The CDR3 here is CATSRDLEGADGYTF. CDR3 coding DNA: TGTGCCACCAGCAGAGATCTTGAGGGGGCCGATGGCTACACCTTC. The chain uses TRBV15 and TRBJ1-2, with 7 bases matching TRBD1. Germline CDR1 is LNHNV and CDR2 is YYDKDF (reference sequence). This CDR3 region has 15 residues. Unmatched junction bases numbered 7, after V lost 0 bases and J lost 6 bases.

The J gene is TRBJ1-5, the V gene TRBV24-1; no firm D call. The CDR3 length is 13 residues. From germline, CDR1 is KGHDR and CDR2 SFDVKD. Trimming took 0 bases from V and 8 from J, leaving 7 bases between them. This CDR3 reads CATSDLLGEPQHF. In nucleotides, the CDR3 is TGTGCCACCAGTGATTTGCTCGGGGAGCCCCAGCATTTT.

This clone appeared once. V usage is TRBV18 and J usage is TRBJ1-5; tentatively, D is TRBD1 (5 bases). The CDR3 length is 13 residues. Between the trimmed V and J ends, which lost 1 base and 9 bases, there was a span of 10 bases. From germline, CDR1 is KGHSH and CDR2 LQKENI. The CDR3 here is CASSPLGGRPQHF. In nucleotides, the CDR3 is TGTGCCAGCTCACCACTTGGGGGGAGGCCCCAGCATTTT.

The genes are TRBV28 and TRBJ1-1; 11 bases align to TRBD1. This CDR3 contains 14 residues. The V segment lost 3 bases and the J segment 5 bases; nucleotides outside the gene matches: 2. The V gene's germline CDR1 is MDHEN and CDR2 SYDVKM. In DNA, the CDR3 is TGTGCCAGCAGTTTGGACAGGGGGCGGACTGAAGCTTTCTTT. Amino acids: CASSLDRGRTEAFF.

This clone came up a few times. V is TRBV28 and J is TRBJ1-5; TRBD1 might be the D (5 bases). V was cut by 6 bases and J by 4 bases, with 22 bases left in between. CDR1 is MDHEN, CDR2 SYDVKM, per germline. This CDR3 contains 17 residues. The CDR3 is CASRPEGWAGGNQPQHF. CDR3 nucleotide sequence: TGTGCCAGCAGGCCCGAAGGATGGGCGGGGGGAAATCAGCCCCAGCATTTT.

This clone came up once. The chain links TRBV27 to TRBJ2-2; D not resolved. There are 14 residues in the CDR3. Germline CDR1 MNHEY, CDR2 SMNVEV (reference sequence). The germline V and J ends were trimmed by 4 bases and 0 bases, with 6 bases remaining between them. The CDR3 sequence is CASSWLPNTGELFF. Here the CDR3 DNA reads TGTGCCAGCAGTTGGCTGCCGAACACCGGGGAGCTGTTTTTT.

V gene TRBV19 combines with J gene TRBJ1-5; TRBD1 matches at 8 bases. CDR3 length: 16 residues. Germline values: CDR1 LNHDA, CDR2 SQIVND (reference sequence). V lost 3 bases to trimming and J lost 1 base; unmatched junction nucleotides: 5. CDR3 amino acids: CASSIIGTGSNQPQHF. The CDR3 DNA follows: TGTGCCAGTAGTATTATTGGGACAGGAAGCAATCAGCCCCAGCATTTT.

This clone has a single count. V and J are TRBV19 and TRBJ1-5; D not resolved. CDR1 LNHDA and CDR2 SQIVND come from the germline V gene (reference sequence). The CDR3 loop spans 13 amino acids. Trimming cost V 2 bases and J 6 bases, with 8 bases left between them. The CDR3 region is CASSITRSQPQHF. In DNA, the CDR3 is TGTGCCAGTAGTATAACAAGGAGTCAGCCCCAGCATTTT. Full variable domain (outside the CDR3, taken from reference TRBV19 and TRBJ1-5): DGGITQSPKYLFRKEGQNVTLSCEQNLNHDAMYWYRQDPGQGLRLIYYSQIVNDFQKGDIAEGYSVSREKKESFPLTVTSAQKNPTAFYLCASSITRSQPQHFGDGTRLSIL.

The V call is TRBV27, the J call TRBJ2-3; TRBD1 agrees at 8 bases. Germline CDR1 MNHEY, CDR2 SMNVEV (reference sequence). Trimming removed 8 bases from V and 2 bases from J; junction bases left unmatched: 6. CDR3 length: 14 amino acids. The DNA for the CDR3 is TGTGCCAGCGCAGGACAGGGAACCACAGATACGCAGTATTTT. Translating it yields CASAGQGTTDTQYF.

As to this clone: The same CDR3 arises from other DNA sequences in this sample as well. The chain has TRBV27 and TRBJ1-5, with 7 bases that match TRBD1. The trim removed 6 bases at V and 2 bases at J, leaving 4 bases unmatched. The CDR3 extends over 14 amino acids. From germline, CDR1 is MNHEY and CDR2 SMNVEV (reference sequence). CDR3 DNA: TGTGCCAGCAGCCGTGACAGGGGCAATCAGCCCCAGCATTTT. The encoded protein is CASSRDRGNQPQHF.

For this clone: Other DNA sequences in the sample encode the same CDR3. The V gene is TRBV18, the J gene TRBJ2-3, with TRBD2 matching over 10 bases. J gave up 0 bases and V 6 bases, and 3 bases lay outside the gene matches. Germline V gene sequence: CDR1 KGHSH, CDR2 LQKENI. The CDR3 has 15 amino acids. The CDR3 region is CASSRTSGSTDTQYF. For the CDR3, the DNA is TGTGCCAGCTCGCGGACTAGCGGCAGCACAGATACGCAGTATTTT.

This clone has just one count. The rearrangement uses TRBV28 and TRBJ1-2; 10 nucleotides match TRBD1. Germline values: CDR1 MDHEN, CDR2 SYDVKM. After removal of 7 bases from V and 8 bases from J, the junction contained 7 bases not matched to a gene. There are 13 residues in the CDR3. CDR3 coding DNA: TGTGCCAGCACCGCCGGGACAGGGGTAGGCTACACCTTC. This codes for CASTAGTGVGYTF.

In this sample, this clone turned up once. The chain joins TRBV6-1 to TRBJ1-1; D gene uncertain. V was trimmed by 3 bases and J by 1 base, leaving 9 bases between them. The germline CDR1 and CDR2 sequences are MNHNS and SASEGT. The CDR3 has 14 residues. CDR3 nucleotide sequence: TGTGCCAGCAGTGAGTGGCCTGGGAACACTGAAGCTTTCTTT. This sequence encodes CASSEWPGNTEAFF.

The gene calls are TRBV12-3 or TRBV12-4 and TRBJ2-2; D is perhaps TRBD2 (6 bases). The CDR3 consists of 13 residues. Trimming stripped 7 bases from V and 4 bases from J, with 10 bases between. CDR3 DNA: TGTGCCAGCACCCGGGGGATCACCGGGGAGCTGTTTTTT. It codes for CASTRGITGELFF.

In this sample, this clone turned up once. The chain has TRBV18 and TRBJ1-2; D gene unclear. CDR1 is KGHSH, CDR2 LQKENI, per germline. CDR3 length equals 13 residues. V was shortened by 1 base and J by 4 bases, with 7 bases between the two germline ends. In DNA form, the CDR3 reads TGTGCCAGCTCACCACGGGAGACCTATGGCTACACCTTC. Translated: CASSPRETYGYTF.

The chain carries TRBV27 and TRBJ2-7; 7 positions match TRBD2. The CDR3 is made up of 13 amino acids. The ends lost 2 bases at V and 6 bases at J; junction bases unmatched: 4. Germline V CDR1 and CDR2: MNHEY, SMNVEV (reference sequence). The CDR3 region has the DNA TGTGCCAGCAGTTTAGCGGGAGATGCCGAGCAGTACTTC. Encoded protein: CASSLAGDAEQYF.